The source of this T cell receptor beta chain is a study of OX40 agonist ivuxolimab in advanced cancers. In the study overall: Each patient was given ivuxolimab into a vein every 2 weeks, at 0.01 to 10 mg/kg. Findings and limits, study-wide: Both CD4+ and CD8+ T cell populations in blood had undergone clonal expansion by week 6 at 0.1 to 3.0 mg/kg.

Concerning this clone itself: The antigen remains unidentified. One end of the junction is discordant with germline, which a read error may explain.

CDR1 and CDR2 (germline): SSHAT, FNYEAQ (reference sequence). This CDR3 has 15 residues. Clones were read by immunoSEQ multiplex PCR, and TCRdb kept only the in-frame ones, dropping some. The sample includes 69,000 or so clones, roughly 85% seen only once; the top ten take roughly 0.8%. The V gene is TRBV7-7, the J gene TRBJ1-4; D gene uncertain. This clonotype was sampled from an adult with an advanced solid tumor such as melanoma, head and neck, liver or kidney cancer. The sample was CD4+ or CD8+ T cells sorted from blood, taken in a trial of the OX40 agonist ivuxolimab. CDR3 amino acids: CASTPPVAVDEKLFF. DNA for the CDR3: TGTGCTAGCACCCCCCCGGTCGCAGTAGATGAAAAACTGTTTTTT. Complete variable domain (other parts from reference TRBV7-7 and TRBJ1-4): GAGVSQSPRYKVTKRGQDVTLRCDPISSHATLYWYQQALGQGPEFLTYFNYEAQPDKSGLPSDRFSAERPEGSISTLTIQRTEQRDSAMYRCASTPPVAVDEKLFFGSGTQLSVL.